The entry below gives a single T cell receptor (beta chain) sequence along with its context. V shed 6 bases and J 1 base; nucleotides not matched to a gene: 5. The CDR3 runs to 14 residues. CDR1 and CDR2 from the germline V gene are LNHDA and SQIVND (reference sequence). TCRdb keeps only in-frame clones here, not all; method: immunoSEQ multiplex PCR. The table has 65,000 to 80,000 clones, approximately 88% seen once. This entry comes from a study of T cells in localized non-small cell lung cancer. This TCR was sampled from a female donor older than 55 with stage I lung adenocarcinoma. The sequences come from peripheral blood, collected before any cancer treatment. The V gene is TRBV19, the J gene TRBJ1-1; 7 bases fit TRBD1. This CDR3 is CASRTRQGNTEAFF. The CDR3, as DNA: TGTGCCAGTAGGACTCGACAGGGGAACACTGAAGCTTTCTTT.